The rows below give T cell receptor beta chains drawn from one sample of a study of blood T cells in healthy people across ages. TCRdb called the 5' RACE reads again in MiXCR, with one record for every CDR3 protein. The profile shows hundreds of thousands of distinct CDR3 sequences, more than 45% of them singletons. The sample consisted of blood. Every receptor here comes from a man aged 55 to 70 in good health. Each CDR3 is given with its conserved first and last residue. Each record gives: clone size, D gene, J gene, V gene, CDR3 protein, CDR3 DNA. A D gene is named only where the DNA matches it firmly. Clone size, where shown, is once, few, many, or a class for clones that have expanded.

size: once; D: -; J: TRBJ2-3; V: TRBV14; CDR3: CASSATGRRGTQYF; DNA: TGTGCCAGCAGCGCTACAGGGCGCAGAGGTACGCAGTATTTT
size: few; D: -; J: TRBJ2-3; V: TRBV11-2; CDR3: CASSLAFRSSTDTQYF; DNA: TGTGCCAGCAGCTTAGCTTTTCGGTCTAGCACAGATACGCAGTATTTT
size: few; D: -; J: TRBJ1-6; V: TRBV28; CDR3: CASSEGLGYNSPLHF; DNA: TGTGCCAGCAGCGAGGGGCTGGGGTATAATTCACCCCTCCACTTT
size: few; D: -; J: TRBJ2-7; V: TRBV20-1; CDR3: CSARWPNVPYEQYF; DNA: TGCAGTGCTAGATGGCCGAACGTTCCCTACGAGCAGTACTTC
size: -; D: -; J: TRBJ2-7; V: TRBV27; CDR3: CASQGLGEQYF; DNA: TGTGCCAGTCAAGGACTCGGCGAGCAGTACTTC
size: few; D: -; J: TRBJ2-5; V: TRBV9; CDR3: CASSVALAAKETQYF; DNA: TGTGCCAGCAGCGTAGCTTTGGCAGCTAAAGAGACCCAGTACTTC
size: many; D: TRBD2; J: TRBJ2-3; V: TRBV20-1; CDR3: CSARVASGAPTDTQYF; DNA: TGCAGTGCTAGAGTGGCTAGCGGGGCCCCCACAGATACGCAGTATTTT
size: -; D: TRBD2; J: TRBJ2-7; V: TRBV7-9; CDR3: CASSRGGQLTYEQYF; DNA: TGTGCCAGCAGCCGGGGGGGGCAGCTTACCTACGAGCAGTACTTC
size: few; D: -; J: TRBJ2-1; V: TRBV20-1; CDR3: CSWLTQGSYNEQFF; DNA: TGCAGTTGGCTGACGCAAGGCTCCTACAATGAGCAGTTCTTC
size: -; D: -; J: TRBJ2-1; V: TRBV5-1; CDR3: CASSLDQGFEQFF; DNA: TGCGCCAGCAGCTTGGATCAGGGATTTGAGCAGTTCTTC
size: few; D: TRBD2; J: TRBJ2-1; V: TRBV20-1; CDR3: CSAPRAGTSGARSYNEQFF; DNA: TGCAGTGCCCCCCGAGCCGGGACTAGCGGGGCCCGCTCCTACAATGAGCAGTTCTTC
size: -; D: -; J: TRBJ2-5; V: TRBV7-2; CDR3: CASSLGGGTEETQYF; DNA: TGTGCCAGCAGCTTAGGTGGCGGAACCGAAGAGACCCAGTACTTC
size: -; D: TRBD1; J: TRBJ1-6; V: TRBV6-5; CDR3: CASSTGQGHSPLHF; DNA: TGTGCCAGCAGCACTGGACAGGGCCATTCACCCCTCCACTTT
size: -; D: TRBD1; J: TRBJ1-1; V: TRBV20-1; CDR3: CSARPPQGRETEAFF; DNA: TGCAGTGCTAGACCACCACAGGGGAGGGAAACTGAAGCTTTCTTT
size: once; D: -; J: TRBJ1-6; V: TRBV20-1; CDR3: CSASSDSGNSPLHF; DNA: TGCAGTGCTAGTTCCGACAGTGGTAATTCACCCCTCCACTTT
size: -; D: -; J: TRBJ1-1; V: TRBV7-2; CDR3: CASSPFKGRNTEAFF; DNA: TGTGCCAGCAGCCCCTTTAAGGGTAGGAACACTGAAGCTTTCTTT
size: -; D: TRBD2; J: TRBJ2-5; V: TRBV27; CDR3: CASSIGTSGINEQYF; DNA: TGTGCCAGCAGTATCGGGACTAGCGGGATAAATGAGCAGTACTTC
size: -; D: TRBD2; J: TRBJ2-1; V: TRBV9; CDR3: CPSSPLRGVEQFF; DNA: TGTCCCAGCAGCCCTCTCCGGGGGGTTGAGCAGTTCTTC
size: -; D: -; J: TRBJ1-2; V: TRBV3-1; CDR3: CASSQGGAMNYGYTF; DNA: TGTGCCAGCAGCCAGGGGGGGGCGATGAACTATGGCTACACCTTC
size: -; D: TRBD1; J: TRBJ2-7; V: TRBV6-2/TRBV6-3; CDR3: CASSFGQGATYEQYF; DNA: TGTGCCAGCAGTTTTGGACAGGGGGCCACCTACGAGCAGTACTTC
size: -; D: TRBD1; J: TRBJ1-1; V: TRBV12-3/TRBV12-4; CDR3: CASNGGTGRNTEAFF; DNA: TGTGCCAGCAATGGGGGGACAGGGAGGAACACTGAAGCTTTCTTT
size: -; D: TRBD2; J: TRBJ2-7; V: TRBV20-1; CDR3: CSARDRRLAEKYEQYF; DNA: TGCAGTGCTAGAGATCGGCGACTAGCGGAGAAGTACGAGCAGTACTTC
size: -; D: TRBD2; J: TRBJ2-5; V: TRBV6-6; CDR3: CASSYGGGTGETQYF; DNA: TGTGCCAGCAGTTACGGCGGGGGAACGGGAGAGACCCAGTACTTC
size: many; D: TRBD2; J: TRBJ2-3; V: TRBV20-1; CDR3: CSAHAGGPRDTQYF; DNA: TGCAGTGCCCACGCGGGAGGGCCTAGGGATACGCAGTATTTT
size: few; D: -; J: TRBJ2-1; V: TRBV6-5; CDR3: CASSYPGGGYNEQFF; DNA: TGTGCCAGCAGTTACCCCGGAGGTGGCTACAATGAGCAGTTCTTC
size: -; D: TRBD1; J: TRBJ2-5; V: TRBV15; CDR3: CATRQGQRGREETQYF; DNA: TGTGCCACCAGGCAGGGACAGAGAGGCCGTGAGGAGACCCAGTACTTC